These 26 T cell receptor beta chains were sequenced from one sample in a study of T cells in Graves' hyperthyroidism and ophthalmopathy (dated by TCRdb to between 2017 and 2020). The library was made by multiplex PCR. Instrument used: Illumina HiSeq 2000. The TCR beta CDR3 regions were amplified from the RNA transcripts. The TCR CDR3 was subjected to a first round of RT-PCR using the HTBI primer set and the Qiagen OneStep RT-PCR kit. TCRdb handled the public reads itself, with Q25 trimming in fastp and clone calling in MiXCR, and kept productive beta chains. Each record represents a unique CDR3 protein, reported with the most common genes and DNA among its rows. The sample contains 730,000 or so distinct CDR3 sequences, 18% of them found a single time. Jointly, the top ten make up 16% of the sample. Sequencing used blood. These receptors all stem from a woman between 45 and 60 years old with Graves' hyperthyroidism that later progressed to Graves' ophthalmopathy.

In its sample, this clonotype was seen a few times. V gene TRBV29-1 combines with J gene TRBJ2-1, with 11 bases fitting TRBD1. This CDR3 spans 15 amino acids. With 6 bases clipped from V and 8 bases from J, the junction kept 12 bases outside the gene matches. CDR1 is SQVTM, CDR2 ANQGSEA, per germline. This CDR3 reads CSVDPGQGVFDEQFF. CDR3 coding DNA: TGCAGCGTAGACCCGGGACAGGGGGTTTTCGATGAGCAGTTCTTC.

This clonotype was seen a few times. This chain uses TRBV10-2 with TRBJ2-5; the match to TRBD2 covers 8 bases. Germline loops: CDR1 WSHSY, CDR2 SAAADI. The V and J ends lost 6 bases and 2 bases, in that order; junction bases with no gene match: 8. The length of the CDR3 is 15 residues. The CDR3 sequence is CASRLAGGGQETQYF. The CDR3 DNA reads as TGCGCCAGCAGACTTGCGGGGGGTGGTCAAGAGACCCAGTACTTC.

The chain recombines TRBV3-1 with TRBJ1-5; tentative D call: TRBD1 (6 bases). V was trimmed by 3 bases and J by 6 bases, leaving 9 bases between them. The CDR3 runs 13 residues. Germline CDR1 reads LGHDT; CDR2 reads YNNKEL (reference sequence). The CDR3 reads CASSQGQSQPQHF. The CDR3 bases are TGTGCCAGCAGCCAGGGACAAAGTCAGCCCCAGCATTTT.

This clonotype appeared many times. The rearrangement links TRBV12-3 or TRBV12-4 to TRBJ2-7, with 7 positions matching TRBD1. With 7 bases clipped from V and 0 bases from J, the junction kept 6 bases outside the gene matches. The CDR3 length is 14 residues. The chain's CDR3 is CASTEGQNSYEQYF. CDR3 in DNA: TGTGCCAGCACAGAGGGACAGAACTCCTACGAGCAGTACTTC.

The rearrangement links TRBV7-2 to TRBJ1-1; possibly TRBD1 for D (5 bases). Trimming removed 2 bases at V and 1 base at J, with 14 bases between. This CDR3 comprises 16 residues. CDR1 and CDR2 (germline): SGHTA, FQGNSA. Here the CDR3 DNA reads TGTGCCAGCAGCTTATCCTCGGGACCCCCGAACACTGAAGCTTTCTTT. It specifies CASSLSSGPPNTEAFF.

The J gene is TRBJ2-5, the V gene TRBV18, with a tentative D call TRBD2 (5 bases). The CDR3 contains 14 residues. Per germline, CDR1 KGHSH and CDR2 LQKENI. The V gene lost 3 bases and the J gene lost 4 bases, with 12 bases spanning the gap. In DNA form, the CDR3 reads TGTGCCAGCTCACCCTTCGGAGGCCCAGAGACCCAGTACTTC. Encoded protein: CASSPFGGPETQYF.

In this sample, this clonotype turned up a few times. The genes are TRBV3-1 and TRBJ2-2; no definite D call. Germline CDR1 is LGHDT and CDR2 is YNNKEL (reference sequence). Trimming left V 4 bases short and J 6 bases short, with 6 bases between. The CDR3 sequence is 12 residues long. The CDR3 loop is CASSPLPGELFF. The CDR3, as DNA: TGTGCCAGCAGCCCCCTTCCCGGGGAGCTGTTTTTT.

This clonotype was seen ten or more times. This chain links TRBV20-1 with TRBJ2-7; TRBD2 aligns across 14 bases. There are 17 residues in the CDR3. After removal of 1 base from V and 5 bases from J, the junction contained 10 bases not matched to a gene. In germline, CDR1 is DFQATT, CDR2 SNEGSKA (reference sequence). The CDR3 loop is CSARGKTSGGVTDEQYF. The CDR3 DNA reads as TGCAGTGCTAGAGGGAAGACTAGCGGGGGGGTTACCGACGAGCAGTACTTC.

The chain has TRBV5-1 and TRBJ2-2; 7 bases are shared with TRBD1. V shed 7 bases and J 0 bases; nucleotides not matched to a gene: 9. The CDR3 has 16 amino acids. Germline V gene sequence: CDR1 SGHRS, CDR2 YFSETQ. CDR3 sequence reads: CASSERGGTNTGELFF. The CDR3 DNA is TGCGCCAGCTCCGAAAGAGGGGGCACGAACACCGGGGAGCTGTTTTTT.

The chain has TRBV2 and TRBJ2-2, with a possible D match to TRBD1 (6 bases). Trimming pared 3 bases from V and 4 bases from J, leaving 12 bases between. Per the germline V gene, CDR1 is SNHLY and CDR2 is FYNNEI. The CDR3 has 15 residues. The CDR3, as DNA: TGTGCCAGCAGTGATGGTCAGGGGTTCACCGGGGAGCTGTTTTTT. It is translated as CASSDGQGFTGELFF.

CDR3 bases: TGTGCCAGCAGTTATGACAGGGTGAGAGGCTACACCTTC. It codes for CASSYDRVRGYTF. The rearrangement joins TRBV6-2 or TRBV6-3 to TRBJ1-2; 7 nucleotides align to TRBD1. After removal of 3 bases from V and 8 bases from J, the junction contained 6 bases not matched to a gene. CDR3 length: 13 residues. Germline V gene lookup returns CDR1 MNHEY and CDR2 SVGEGT.

The V gene is TRBV18, the J gene TRBJ1-2, with TRBD1 as a possible D gene (6 bases). Germline V gene lookup returns CDR1 KGHSH and CDR2 LQKENI. Trimming shortened V by 1 base and J by 0 bases, and 18 bases separated the two germline ends. This CDR3 contains 18 residues. CDR3 protein: CASSPLPGGGAANYGYTF. CDR3 coding DNA: TGTGCCAGCTCACCACTTCCCGGAGGGGGGGCGGCTAACTATGGCTACACCTTC.

The CDR3 loop reads CASSGEGNGYTF. In nucleotides, the CDR3 is TGCGCCAGCAGCGGCGAAGGGAATGGCTACACCTTC. The J gene is TRBJ1-2, the V gene TRBV5-1; the D is unclear. CDR1 is SGHRS and CDR2 is YFSETQ in the germline V gene. The V end was cut by 4 bases, the J end by 6 bases, with 10 bases between. CDR3 length: 12 residues.

The rearrangement uses TRBV11-2 and TRBJ2-4; TRBD1 matches 9 bases. The CDR3 is made up of 17 amino acids. Trimming at V came to 5 bases and at J to 2 bases, leaving 10 bases not matched to a gene. The germline CDR1 and CDR2 sequences are SGHAT and FQNNGV. The CDR3 loop reads CASSTTYTGGSKNIQYF. In DNA form, the CDR3 reads TGTGCCAGCAGCACCACCTACACAGGGGGCTCCAAAAACATTCAGTACTTC.

The chain employs TRBV5-1 and TRBJ2-3; no firm D call. Deletions cut 7 bases from V and 1 base from J, with 10 bases between. The CDR3 extends over 13 amino acids. Germline V gives CDR1 SGHRS, CDR2 YFSETQ. For the CDR3, the DNA is TGCGCCAGCGGCGTTATCGGCACAGATACGCAGTATTTT. Translated, it gives CASGVIGTDTQYF.

This chain uses TRBV11-2 with TRBJ1-5, with D tentatively TRBD1 (6 bases). Looked up from germline, CDR1 is SGHAT and CDR2 is FQNNGV. V was cut by 1 base and J by 2 bases, with 15 bases left in between. CDR3 length: 17 residues. The CDR3 DNA sequence: TGTGCCAGCAGCTTAGCGCCCAACAGGGCCGGCAATCAGCCCCAGCATTTT. This translates into CASSLAPNRAGNQPQHF.

The chain carries TRBV6-1 and TRBJ2-1, with TRBD1 as a possible D gene (6 bases). This CDR3 spans 16 amino acids. The germline V and J ends were trimmed by 0 bases and 7 bases, with 16 bases remaining between them. Germline CDR1 and CDR2: MNHNS and SASEGT. This CDR3 reads CASSEALEQGVNEQFF. CDR3 nucleotide sequence: TGTGCCAGCAGTGAAGCGTTGGAACAGGGCGTGAATGAGCAGTTCTTC.

This chain joins TRBV5-1 and TRBJ1-4; weak D call: TRBD1 (5 bases). Germline lookup yields CDR1 SGHRS and CDR2 YFSETQ. The CDR3 runs to 14 residues. V was pared by 2 bases and J by 8 bases, with 13 bases between. CDR3 in amino acids: CASSFAGYQEKLFF. CDR3 nucleotide sequence: TGCGCCAGCAGCTTTGCAGGGTATCAAGAAAAACTGTTTTTT. The variable domain in full, completed from reference TRBV5-1 and TRBJ1-4, reads KAGVTQTPRYLIKTRGQQVTLSCSPISGHRSVSWYQQTPGQGLQFLFEYFSETQRNKGNFPGRFSGRQFSNSRSEMNVSTLELGDSALYLCASSFAGYQEKLFFGSGTQLSVL.

V usage is TRBV6-2 or TRBV6-3 and J usage is TRBJ2-2; D gene unclear. This CDR3 comprises 13 residues. Germline values: CDR1 MNHEY, CDR2 SVGEGT. V lost 3 bases, J lost 6 bases, and 8 bases lay in between. CDR3 nucleotide sequence: TGTGCCAGCAGTTATTTCCAGTCCGGGGAGCTGTTTTTT. Translation: CASSYFQSGELFF.

The V call is TRBV2, the J call TRBJ2-5, with D maybe TRBD1 (6 bases). The CDR3 sequence is 17 residues long. V lost 4 bases, J lost 0 bases, and 18 bases lay in between. In germline, CDR1 is SNHLY, CDR2 FYNNEI. This CDR3 is CASSVSPDSRNQETQYF. CDR3 in DNA: TGTGCCAGCAGTGTATCTCCGGACAGTCGTAACCAAGAGACCCAGTACTTC.

The chain recombines TRBV7-9 with TRBJ1-2, with 9 bases matching TRBD1. Germline V gene lookup returns CDR1 SEHNR and CDR2 FQNEAQ (reference sequence). The CDR3 totals 18 residues. V gave up 5 bases and J gave up 4 bases; unmatched junction bases: 17. In nucleotides, the CDR3 is TGTGCCAGCAGCAATCTACAGGGGGCGCATCGGTTGGGCTATGGCTACACCTTC. Translated, it gives CASSNLQGAHRLGYGYTF.

There are a few counts of this clonotype. The chain joins TRBV2 to TRBJ1-5; D gene uncertain. The CDR3 is 14 amino acids. CDR1 and CDR2 from the germline V gene are SNHLY and FYNNEI. V dropped 4 bases and J dropped 3 bases, with 10 bases sitting between them. The CDR3 region has the DNA TGTGCCAGCAGTGGGGCCAGCCACAATCAGCCCCAGCATTTT. Its protein is CASSGASHNQPQHF.

V is TRBV7-6 and J is TRBJ2-1; D is tentatively TRBD1 or TRBD2 (6 bases each). This CDR3 spans 16 amino acids. V was pared by 5 bases and J by 5 bases, with 19 bases between. Germline CDR1 SGHVS, CDR2 FNYEAQ. The CDR3 bases are TGTGCCAGCAGCCCGTGGTTGGGGGGCGGTAACAATGAGCAGTTCTTC. As protein: CASSPWLGGGNNEQFF.

This clonotype was seen repeatedly, ten times or more. The chain is built from TRBV20-1 and TRBJ1-1; no clear D. CDR1 is DFQATT and CDR2 is SNEGSKA in the germline V gene (reference sequence). The V end was cut by 3 bases, the J end by 11 bases, with 7 bases between. The CDR3 runs 9 residues. The CDR3 coding sequence is TGCAGTGCTAGGACGGGTGCTTTCTTT. Translating gives CSARTGAFF.

V usage is TRBV4-1 and J usage is TRBJ1-6; 8 bases fit TRBD1. The trim removed 3 bases at V and 10 bases at J, leaving 14 bases unmatched. The CDR3 contains 17 residues. Germline loops: CDR1 MGHRA, CDR2 YSYEKL. The CDR3 DNA reads TGCGCCAGCAGCCAGGAACCCTCGGACAGGGTCTCCTCACCCCTCCACTTT. Its translation: CASSQEPSDRVSSPLHF.

This chain uses TRBV3-1 with TRBJ1-3; D is unresolved. Germline-derived CDR1 and CDR2 are LGHDT and YNNKEL (reference sequence). Between the trimmed V and J ends, which lost 0 bases and 3 bases, there was a span of 15 bases. The CDR3 runs to 17 residues. CDR3 DNA: TGTGCCAGCAGCCAAGATCGGAGGGTTTCTCTTGGAAACACCATATATTTT. This codes for CASSQDRRVSLGNTIYF.